Following are 24 T cell receptor beta chains from one sample sequenced in a study of shared clonotypes between healthy human individuals. Method: immunoSEQ multiplex PCR; TCRdb's copy keeps in-frame clones and lacks some. The sample shows about 2 million clones, less than 95% of them seen only once. CD45RO negativity and positive selection for CCR7 defined naive CD8 cells, a population that excluded terminally differentiated effector memory CD45RA+ cells. Input material: naive CD8+ T cells sorted from blood. These receptors were collected from a man aged 18 to 30 in good health.

The genes are TRBV13 and TRBJ2-7; 7 bases are a match to TRBD2. There are 15 residues in the CDR3. In germline, CDR1 is PRHDT, CDR2 FYEKMQ (reference sequence). The J segment lost 5 bases and the V segment lost 5 bases, leaving 12 bases of the junction unmatched. The CDR3 reads CASSLTVVGGDEQYF. DNA for the CDR3: TGTGCCAGCAGCCTAACTGTGGTGGGAGGGGACGAGCAGTACTTC.

This rearrangement joins TRBV7-6 to TRBJ1-4; D is unresolved. With 5 bases removed from V and 4 bases from J, the gap between germline ends came to 14 bases. The CDR3 totals 15 residues. Germline-derived CDR1 and CDR2 are SGHVS and FNYEAQ. The CDR3 DNA is TGTGCCAGCAGCGAAGAGAGGAGATTTAATGAAAAACTGTTTTTT. It specifies CASSEERRFNEKLFF. Variable domain in full (rest from reference TRBV7-6 and TRBJ1-4): GAGVSQSPRYKVTKRGQDVALRCDPISGHVSLYWYRQALGQGPEFLTYFNYEAQQDKSGLPNDRFSAERPEGSISTLTIQRTEQRDSAMYRCASSEERRFNEKLFFGSGTQLSVL.

This clone was counted once. This rearrangement joins TRBV2 to TRBJ2-7; D possibly corresponds to TRBD2 (6 bases). Trimming stripped 5 bases from V and 7 bases from J, with 18 bases between. Germline V lookup: CDR1 SNHLY, CDR2 FYNNEI. This CDR3 has 14 amino acids. In DNA, the CDR3 is TGTGCCAGCAGTCCTCGGGGAGGACCGGGAGAGCAGTACTTC. It codes for CASSPRGGPGEQYF.

The gene calls are TRBV15 and TRBJ2-1; perhaps D is TRBD1 or TRBD2 (6 bases each). This CDR3 is built from 13 residues. V was cut by 5 bases and J by 10 bases, with 15 bases left in between. CDR1 is LNHNV, CDR2 YYDKDF, per germline (reference sequence). CDR3: CATSLLGGSEQFF. CDR3 sequence (DNA): TGTGCCACCAGCCTTTTAGGGGGGAGCGAGCAGTTCTTC.

CDR3 DNA sequence: TGTGCCAGCGAGGGGAGGAGCGATGAGCAGTTCTTC. Encoded protein: CASEGRSDEQFF. The chain links TRBV7-9 to TRBJ2-1; weak D call: TRBD2 (6 bases). The CDR3 has 12 amino acids. Germline lookup yields CDR1 SEHNR and CDR2 FQNEAQ (reference sequence). V was cut by 8 bases and J by 8 bases, with 13 bases left in between.

The CDR3 reads CAWSVISSYNEQFF. The CDR3 nucleotides read TGTGCCTGGAGTGTCATAAGCTCCTACAATGAGCAGTTCTTC. The genes are TRBV30 and TRBJ2-1, with D uncertain. Germline CDR1 reads GTSNPN; CDR2 reads SVGIG (reference sequence). V lost 0 bases and J lost 0, with 6 bases in between. The CDR3 is 14 residues long.

CDR3 protein: CASSQETIYF. In DNA, the CDR3 is TGCGCCAGCAGCCAAGAAACCATATATTTT. The chain employs TRBV4-1 and TRBJ1-3; no definite D call. The CDR3 spans 10 residues. Germline values: CDR1 MGHRA, CDR2 YSYEKL. The ends were cut back, 0 bases at V and 10 bases at J, with 1 base in the middle.

The gene calls are TRBV2 and TRBJ2-7; 9 bases line up with TRBD1. Germline assignment: CDR1 SNHLY and CDR2 FYNNEI. After removal of 6 bases from V and 1 base from J, the junction contained 4 bases not matched to a gene. This CDR3 is 14 amino acids long. This chain's CDR3 is CASREDRGSYEQYF. CDR3 coding DNA: TGTGCCAGCAGAGAGGACAGGGGATCCTACGAGCAGTACTTC.

The chain employs TRBV6-5 and TRBJ1-1; D might be TRBD1 (5 bases). In germline, CDR1 is MNHEY, CDR2 SVGAGI. V lost 0 bases, J lost 10 bases, and 12 bases lay in between. This CDR3 region has 13 residues. DNA of the CDR3: TGTGCCAGCAGTTACTCGGGACCTTTAGGAGCTTTCTTT. Translating gives CASSYSGPLGAFF.

The chain joins TRBV4-3 to TRBJ2-3; 7 bases are shared with TRBD2. Germline V gene sequence: CDR1 LGHNA, CDR2 YSLEER. The J segment lost 4 bases and the V segment lost 1 base, leaving 14 bases of the junction unmatched. The CDR3 consists of 18 residues. In DNA form, the CDR3 reads TGCGCCAGCAGCCAAGTCGGCGTAGCGGGTGCCCCCGCAGATACGCAGTATTTT. Encoded protein: CASSQVGVAGAPADTQYF.

A note on this clone: This sample also contains other DNA sequences that code for the same CDR3. This chain links TRBV4-3 with TRBJ2-7, with D hard to call. The CDR3 totals 13 residues. Trimming took off 1 base at V and 4 bases at J, with 8 bases between the two ends. Germline CDR1 and CDR2: LGHNA and YSLEER. The CDR3 bases are TGCGCCAGCAGCCAAGGGTTGGGATACGAGCAGTACTTC. It translates to CASSQGLGYEQYF.

The genes are TRBV19 and TRBJ1-6; TRBD1 aligns across 11 bases. In germline, CDR1 is LNHDA, CDR2 SQIVND (reference sequence). Trimming at V came to 6 bases and at J to 2 bases, leaving 9 bases not matched to a gene. This CDR3 region has 18 residues. The CDR3 bases are TGTGCCAGTAGCGACCCCGGGACAGGGGGTACCTATAATTCACCCCTCCACTTT. Residues: CASSDPGTGGTYNSPLHF.

Of note for this clone: This CDR3 is also generated by other DNA sequences in the sample. The chain combines TRBV30 with TRBJ2-3, with D possibly TRBD1 on 6 matching bases. V was shortened by 2 bases and J by 0 bases, with 12 bases between the two germline ends. The V gene's germline CDR1 is GTSNPN and CDR2 SVGIG (reference sequence). CDR3 length equals 15 residues. The CDR3 protein is CAWSTGSSSTDTQYF. In nucleotides, the CDR3 is TGTGCCTGGAGTACAGGGAGTTCTAGCACAGATACGCAGTATTTT.

The V call is TRBV7-6, the J call TRBJ2-1, with 8 nucleotides matching TRBD2. V lost 5 bases, J lost 7 bases, and 10 bases stayed unmatched. The germline V gene has CDR1 SGHVS and CDR2 FNYEAQ. The CDR3 is 15 amino acids. This CDR3 reads CASSRGLVGYNEQFF. In DNA form, the CDR3 reads TGTGCCAGCAGCCGGGGACTAGTGGGGTATAATGAGCAGTTCTTC.

The CDR3 loop is CASSLERVADYNEQFF. CDR3 bases: TGTGCCAGCAGCTTAGAAAGGGTGGCAGACTACAATGAGCAGTTCTTC. This chain links TRBV11-3 with TRBJ2-1; D unresolved. The V end was cut by 0 bases, the J end by 3 bases, with 12 bases between. Germline V gene data show CDR1 as SGHNT and CDR2 as YENEEA. The CDR3 extends over 16 amino acids.

The V and J genes are TRBV30 and TRBJ2-1, with 14 bases fitting TRBD2. CDR1 is GTSNPN, CDR2 SVGIG, per germline (reference sequence). V trimming: 1 base; J trimming: 2 bases; junction bases outside the gene matches: 4. This CDR3 comprises 17 residues. DNA for the CDR3: TGTGCCTGGAGTGAGGAGGGACTAGCGGGAGCCTACAATGAGCAGTTCTTC. It encodes CAWSEEGLAGAYNEQFF.

This chain connects TRBV5-6 to TRBJ2-7; D unclear. The germline V gene has CDR1 SGHDT and CDR2 YYEEEE. The CDR3 sequence is 13 residues long. Between the trimmed V and J ends, which lost 7 bases and 2 bases, there was a span of 13 bases. The CDR3 loop is CASSLTPAYEQYF. Here the CDR3 DNA reads TGTGCCAGCTCTCTGACGCCTGCCTACGAGCAGTACTTC. Using reference TRBV5-6 and TRBJ2-7 for the parts outside the CDR3, the full variable domain is DAGVTQSPTHLIKTRGQQVTLRCSPKSGHDTVSWYQQALGQGPQFIFQYYEEEERQRGNFPDRFSGHQFPNYSSELNVNALLLGDSALYLCASSLTPAYEQYFGPGTRLTVT.

The chain joins TRBV28 to TRBJ1-2, with 7 nucleotides matching TRBD1. CDR1 is MDHEN, CDR2 SYDVKM, per germline. V shed 4 bases, J shed 0 bases, and the junction held 5 bases outside the gene matches. This CDR3 has 15 amino acids. Here the CDR3 reads CASSSDREANYGYTF. For the CDR3, the DNA is TGTGCCAGCAGTTCAGACAGGGAAGCTAACTATGGCTACACCTTC.

The chain uses TRBV27 and TRBJ2-1, with D tentatively TRBD2 (5 bases). V was trimmed by 6 bases and J by 1 base, leaving 10 bases between them. CDR1 and CDR2 from the germline V gene are MNHEY and SMNVEV (reference sequence). This CDR3 is built from 14 residues. CDR3 sequence reads: CASSETSSYNEQFF. In DNA form, the CDR3 reads TGTGCCAGCAGCGAAACTAGTTCCTACAATGAGCAGTTCTTC.

This chain joins TRBV18 and TRBJ1-5; TRBD1 aligns across 7 bases. This CDR3 has 16 residues. The ends lost 6 bases at V and 2 bases at J; junction bases unmatched: 10. Germline V gives CDR1 KGHSH, CDR2 LQKENI. The CDR3 bases are TGTGCCAGCTCCCGACTTCCCACAGGGGGCAATCAGCCCCAGCATTTT. Residues: CASSRLPTGGNQPQHF.

The chain links TRBV6-4 to TRBJ2-7, with TRBD1 matching over 8 bases. Germline trimming cut 4 bases from V and 6 bases from J; bases unmatched to any gene: 5. Germline V gene sequence: CDR1 MRHNA, CDR2 SNTAGT. The CDR3 has 13 residues. CDR3 bases: TGTGCCAGCAGTGCTGGCAGGGGGCGCGAGCAGTACTTC. The encoded protein is CASSAGRGREQYF.

The chain recombines TRBV2 with TRBJ1-1, with D uncertain. With 4 bases removed from V and 7 bases from J, the gap between germline ends came to 7 bases. The CDR3 has 11 residues. Germline V CDR1 and CDR2: SNHLY, FYNNEI. The CDR3 spells CASSVGGEAFF. CDR3 DNA: TGTGCCAGCAGTGTGGGCGGTGAAGCTTTCTTT. Supplemented by reference TRBV2 and TRBJ1-1, the full variable domain reads EPEVTQTPSHQVTQMGQEVILRCVPISNHLYFYWYRQILGQKVEFLVSFYNNEISEKSEIFDDQFSVERPDGSNFTLKIRSTKLEDSAMYFCASSVGGEAFFGQGTRLTVV.

The chain has TRBV6-4 and TRBJ1-1; D gene unclear. This CDR3 is 14 amino acids long. Looked up from germline, CDR1 is MRHNA and CDR2 is SNTAGT. Trimming pared 6 bases from V and 4 bases from J, leaving 15 bases between. The CDR3 DNA sequence: TGTGCCAGCAGGCCAGATGACCAGAGCACTGAAGCTTTCTTT. Translating it yields CASRPDDQSTEAFF.

Turning to this clone: The same CDR3 arises from other DNA sequences in this sample as well. The chain combines TRBV6-5 with TRBJ1-2, with D hard to call. Germline CDR1 is MNHEY and CDR2 is SVGAGI. The V and J ends lost 2 bases and 0 bases respectively, with 7 bases between them. This CDR3 is 14 amino acids long. CDR3 loop: CASSYVGTNYGYTF. CDR3 nucleotides: TGTGCCAGCAGTTACGTAGGGACTAACTATGGCTACACCTTC.